This TCR beta chain came from a study of blood T cell repertoires in COVID-19. The overall study: The samples span acute and convalescent COVID-19 from the United States, Italy and Spain. PBMCs, B-cell-depleted T cells, or T cells provided the cDNA or gDNA that made up the material.

CDR1 and CDR2 from the germline V gene are SGHVS and FQNEAQ. The CDR3 has 14 residues. Germline trimming cut 5 bases from V and 5 bases from J; bases unmatched to any gene: 8. Original data processing: Amplified reference gene primers provided the basis for estimating nucleated cell counts. Assay used: immunoSEQ multiplex PCR; TCRdb lists only in-frame clones, some missing. The D gene and trimming were derived from the DNA, and the V and J assignments and clone size from that table. The repertoire holds 230,000 or so clones, 80% to 90% seen once, with around 2% in the top ten. The TCR was taken from a man in his forties who had recovered from COVID-19. Sequencing was performed on peripheral blood. The rearrangement links TRBV7-8 to TRBJ2-5; 7 bases fit TRBD1. In nucleotides, the CDR3 is TGTGCCAGCAGCCAGAACAGGGGTTCGGAGACCCAGTACTTC. The encoded protein is CASSQNRGSETQYF.